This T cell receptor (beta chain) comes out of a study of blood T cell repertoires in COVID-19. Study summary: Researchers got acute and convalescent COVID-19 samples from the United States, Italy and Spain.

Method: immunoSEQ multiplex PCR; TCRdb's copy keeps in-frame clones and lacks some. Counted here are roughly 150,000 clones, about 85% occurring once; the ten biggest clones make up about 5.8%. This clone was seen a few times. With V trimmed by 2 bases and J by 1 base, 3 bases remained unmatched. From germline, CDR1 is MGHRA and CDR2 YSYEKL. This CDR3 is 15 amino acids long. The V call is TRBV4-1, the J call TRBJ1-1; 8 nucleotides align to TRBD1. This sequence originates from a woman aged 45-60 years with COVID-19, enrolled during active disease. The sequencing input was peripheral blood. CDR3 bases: TGCGCCAGCAGCCAACCTGACAGGGGGAACACTGAAGCTTTCTTT. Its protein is CASSQPDRGNTEAFF.